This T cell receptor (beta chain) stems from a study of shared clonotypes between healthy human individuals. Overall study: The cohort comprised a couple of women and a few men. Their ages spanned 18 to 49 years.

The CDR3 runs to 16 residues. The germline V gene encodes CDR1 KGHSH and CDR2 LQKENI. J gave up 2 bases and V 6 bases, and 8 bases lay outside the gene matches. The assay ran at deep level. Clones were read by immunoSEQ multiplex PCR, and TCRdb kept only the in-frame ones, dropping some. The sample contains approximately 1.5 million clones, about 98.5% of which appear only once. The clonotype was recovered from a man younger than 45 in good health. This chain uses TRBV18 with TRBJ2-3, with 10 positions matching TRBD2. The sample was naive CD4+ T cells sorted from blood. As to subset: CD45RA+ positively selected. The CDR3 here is CASSSIAGGSTDTQYF. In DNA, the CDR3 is TGTGCCAGCTCCTCCATAGCGGGAGGCTCCACAGATACGCAGTATTTT.